The 7 T cell receptor beta chains given below trace back to one sample, sequenced in a study of blood T cell repertoires in COVID-19. TCRdb's copy holds only in-frame clones and misses some; the assay was immunoSEQ multiplex PCR. The sample has a few hundred thousand clones, roughly 84% seen once. Sequencing was done on a sample of peripheral blood. These receptors came from a woman aged 80 or older with COVID-19, enrolled during active disease.

This chain joins TRBV11-2 and TRBJ1-1; D gene ambiguous. V was trimmed by 0 bases and J by 4 bases, leaving 9 bases between them. The CDR3 runs 14 residues. Germline CDR1 SGHAT, CDR2 FQNNGV. The CDR3 sequence is CASSLERVRTEAFF. CDR3 DNA sequence: TGTGCCAGCAGCTTAGAGAGGGTTCGCACTGAAGCTTTCTTT.

The CDR3 coding sequence is TGTGCCAGCAGCCACACCAGGGGCCCCATGTGGACTGAAGCTTTCTTT. Its translation: CASSHTRGPMWTEAFF. The genes are TRBV11-2 and TRBJ1-1, with D possibly TRBD1 on 6 matching bases. From germline, CDR1 is SGHAT and CDR2 FQNNGV. This CDR3 has 16 residues. Trimming cost V 5 bases and J 5 bases, with 21 bases left between them.

The chain combines TRBV5-1 with TRBJ2-1; 7 bases match TRBD1. CDR3 size: 15 residues. V shed 0 bases, J shed 3 bases, and the junction held 3 bases outside the gene matches. The germline gives CDR1 SGHRS, CDR2 YFSETQ. CDR3 bases: TGCGCCAGCAGCTTGGAGGGGACAGACTACAATGAGCAGTTCTTC. Encoded protein: CASSLEGTDYNEQFF.

This chain connects TRBV5-3 to TRBJ2-7, with TRBD1 as a possible D gene (5 bases). TRBV5-3 is classed as an ORF, of uncertain function. With 1 base removed from V and 4 bases from J, the gap between germline ends came to 9 bases. The CDR3 runs 13 residues. The CDR3 region has the DNA TGTGCCAGAAGCTTGTACAGGATTTACGAGCAGTACGTC. Translating it yields CARSLYRIYEQYV.

Concerning this clone: The junction does not match germline at one end; this may be a read error. The rearrangement links TRBV6-5 to TRBJ2-7; TRBD1 matches at 8 bases. The CDR3 consists of 15 residues. Germline V gene data show CDR1 as MNHEY and CDR2 as SVGAGI. The CDR3 sequence: CASSYSGGLRNEQYF. The CDR3 region has the DNA TGTGCCAGCAGCTACTCAGGGGGCTTGAGGAACGAGCAGTACTTC.

The chain is built from TRBV5-6 and TRBJ1-3; TRBD1 matches 7 bases. The CDR3 totals 18 residues. After removal of 3 bases from V and 2 bases from J, the junction contained 14 bases not matched to a gene. Germline-derived CDR1 and CDR2 are SGHDT and YYEEEE. In DNA, the CDR3 is TGTGCCAGCAGCTCGACAGGGAGAAGAGATCGAGCTGGAAACACCATATATTTT. Its protein product is CASSSTGRRDRAGNTIYF.

The chain carries TRBV6-4 and TRBJ1-2; the D is unclear. V lost 6 bases and J 0 bases, leaving 11 bases between the germline ends. Per germline, CDR1 MRHNA and CDR2 SNTAGT. The CDR3 covers 14 residues. In nucleotides, the CDR3 is TGTGCCAGCAGCCCTGACGGAGCTAACTATGGCTACACCTTC. This sequence encodes CASSPDGANYGYTF.